A single sample is the source of the 18 T cell receptor beta chains below, sequenced in a study of blood T cells in healthy people across ages. Combining a sample-barcoded 5' primer with a J-beta primer mix, a second PCR ran for roughly 7 to 11 cycles. TCRdb re-derived calls from the 5' RACE reads in MiXCR, one entry per CDR3 protein. The sample records about 1.8 million distinct CDR3 sequences, less than 50% being singletons. The sequencing sample was made of blood. The receptors shown here come from a woman aged 40 to 55 in good health.

This clonotype was observed a few times. The CDR3 here is CASSEQSTQYF. The CDR3 DNA follows: TGTGCCAGCAGCGAACAGTCAACCCAGTACTTC. This chain links TRBV6-5 with TRBJ2-5, with D uncertain. V was shortened by 6 bases and J by 8 bases, with 10 bases between the two germline ends. The CDR3 sequence is 11 residues long. Per the germline V gene, CDR1 is MNHEY and CDR2 is SVGAGI.

The chain carries TRBV20-1 and TRBJ2-6; possibly TRBD1 or TRBD2 for D (5 bases each). CDR3 size: 14 residues. Germline V lookup: CDR1 DFQATT, CDR2 SNEGSKA (reference sequence). The V end lost 4 bases, the J end lost 3 bases, and 10 bases lay between the germline ends. The CDR3 reads CSATLRGGANVLTF. In DNA, the CDR3 is TGCAGTGCTACACTGAGGGGTGGGGCCAACGTCCTGACTTTC.

The chain combines TRBV4-3 with TRBJ2-3; 7 nucleotides align to TRBD2. There are 17 residues in the CDR3. Germline lookup yields CDR1 LGHNA and CDR2 YSLEER. V lost 1 base and J lost 4; bases outside the gene matches: 11. The CDR3, as DNA: TGCGCCAGCAGCCAAGTAATCGCTGGGGGGGAGGCAGATACGCAGTATTTT. As protein: CASSQVIAGGEADTQYF.

This clonotype was found a few times. V and J are TRBV4-3 and TRBJ2-1, with 7 bases aligning to TRBD1. The CDR3 length is 16 residues. Germline V gene sequence: CDR1 LGHNA, CDR2 YSLEER. Trimming cost V 5 bases and J 3 bases; bases outside gene matches: 10. CDR3 nucleotides: TGCGCCAGCAGCACCTGGACAGGTGGGGTCTACAATGAGCAGTTCTTC. Amino acids: CASSTWTGGVYNEQFF.

This clonotype was counted only a few times. V is TRBV7-3 and J is TRBJ2-3, with D perhaps matching TRBD1 or TRBD2 (5 bases each). Germline V gives CDR1 SGHTA, CDR2 FQGTGA. This CDR3 region has 17 residues. V lost 5 bases and J 3 bases, leaving 21 bases between the germline ends. CDR3 sequence: CASSTTPSGGGTDTQYF. The CDR3, as DNA: TGTGCCAGCAGCACCACTCCTAGTGGGGGTGGGACAGATACGCAGTATTTT. Based on the CDR3 plus reference TRBV7-3 and TRBJ2-3, the full variable domain is GAGVSQTPSNKVTEKGKYVELRCDPISGHTALYWYRQSLGQGPEFLIYFQGTGAADDSGLPNDRFFAVRPEGSVSTLKIQRTERGDSAVYLCASSTTPSGGGTDTQYFGPGTRLTVL.

A few counts support this clonotype. The chain couples TRBV5-6 to TRBJ2-3; 9 nucleotides match TRBD1. CDR3 length: 16 amino acids. CDR1 is SGHDT, CDR2 YYEEEE, per germline. V lost 6 bases and J lost 7; bases outside the gene matches: 15. CDR3 coding DNA: TGTGCCAGCAAACCTAATACGGGACAGGGACCGAATACGCAGTATTTT. It is translated as CASKPNTGQGPNTQYF.

This sequence joins TRBV7-8 and TRBJ2-7, with TRBD2 matching 7 bases. The CDR3 runs to 14 residues. Germline values: CDR1 SGHVS, CDR2 FQNEAQ. V shed 4 bases and J 4 bases; nucleotides not matched to a gene: 7. CDR3 region: CASSSRDYRYEQYF. CDR3 DNA: TGTGCCAGCAGCTCCCGGGACTACCGATACGAGCAGTACTTC.

This clonotype was seen a handful of times. The chain employs TRBV7-2 and TRBJ2-3; a possible D gene is TRBD1 (5 bases). This CDR3 spans 15 amino acids. V was shortened by 5 bases and J by 4 bases, with 16 bases between the two germline ends. Germline lookup yields CDR1 SGHTA and CDR2 FQGNSA. CDR3 sequence: CASSPQGLGPDTQYF. The CDR3 DNA follows: TGTGCCAGCAGCCCCCAGGGTTTAGGCCCAGATACGCAGTATTTT.

Comment on this clonotype: One end of the junction is discordant with germline, which a read error may explain. The chain combines TRBV18 with TRBJ2-1; 7 bases line up with TRBD2. Germline loops: CDR1 KGHSH, CDR2 LQKENI. The CDR3 has 14 amino acids. CDR3 sequence reads: CASSPGTIIYERFF. DNA for the CDR3: TGTGCCAGCTCGCCCGGGACTATTATATATGAGCGGTTCTTC.

J is TRBJ2-5 and V is TRBV12-3 or TRBV12-4; D gene ambiguous. The V end lost 7 bases, the J end lost 11 bases, and 14 bases lay between the germline ends. The CDR3 totals 11 residues. The CDR3 DNA follows: TGTGCCAGCATTTTGTACAATGAGCAGTACTTC. It yields the protein CASILYNEQYF.

This chain connects TRBV2 to TRBJ2-5, with 16 bases aligning to TRBD2. V lost 6 bases, J lost 4 bases, and 11 bases stayed unmatched. The CDR3 consists of 18 residues. Germline CDR1 SNHLY, CDR2 FYNNEI. This CDR3 reads CASSLGLAGGPRRETQYF. CDR3 sequence (DNA): TGTGCCAGCAGCTTGGGACTAGCGGGGGGGCCAAGGAGAGAGACCCAGTACTTC.

The gene calls are TRBV7-8 and TRBJ2-1; TRBD1 might be the D (6 bases). V was cut by 1 base and J by 4 bases, with 11 bases left in between. The germline gives CDR1 SGHVS, CDR2 FQNEAQ. This CDR3 is built from 15 residues. The CDR3 protein is CASSLVEGEYNEQFF. Written as DNA, the CDR3 is TGTGCCAGCAGCTTAGTCGAGGGGGAGTACAATGAGCAGTTCTTC.

The V gene is TRBV7-3, the J gene TRBJ1-6; tentative D call: TRBD1 (5 bases). The ends were cut back, 4 bases at V and 12 bases at J, with 13 bases in the middle. The CDR3 contains 13 residues. The germline V gene encodes CDR1 SGHTA and CDR2 FQGTGA. The CDR3 sequence: CASSSGPPGPLHF. The CDR3 coding sequence is TGTGCCAGCAGCTCGGGGCCCCCAGGACCCCTCCACTTT. The variable domain in full, with the rest retrieved from reference TRBV7-3 and TRBJ1-6, is GAGVSQTPSNKVTEKGKYVELRCDPISGHTALYWYRQSLGQGPEFLIYFQGTGAADDSGLPNDRFFAVRPEGSVSTLKIQRTERGDSAVYLCASSSGPPGPLHFGNGTRLTVT.

The CDR3 protein is CASSIRPTGRGETQYF. CDR3 coding DNA: TGTGCCAGCAGCATACGCCCGACGGGGCGGGGGGAGACCCAGTACTTC. This chain links TRBV7-8 with TRBJ2-5, with TRBD2 identical over 7 bases. V lost 5 bases and J lost 5; bases outside the gene matches: 14. This CDR3 region has 16 residues. Germline V gives CDR1 SGHVS, CDR2 FQNEAQ.

V gene TRBV3-1 combines with J gene TRBJ2-1; no clear D. CDR1 and CDR2 (germline): LGHDT, YNNKEL (reference sequence). With 0 bases removed from V and 5 bases from J, the gap between germline ends came to 5 bases. This CDR3 spans 13 amino acids. The CDR3 nucleotides read TGTGCCAGCAGCCAAGAGTTAGACAATGAGCAGTTCTTC. Residues: CASSQELDNEQFF.

The V call is TRBV12-3 or TRBV12-4, the J call TRBJ1-2; no clear D gene. The CDR3 loop spans 14 amino acids. V lost 2 bases and J 4 bases, leaving 11 bases between the germline ends. CDR3 sequence: CASSLLSSGYGYTF. CDR3 sequence (DNA): TGTGCCAGCAGTTTATTATCCTCGGGCTATGGCTACACCTTC.

This clonotype showed up just a few times. The chain links TRBV7-2 to TRBJ2-5; D assignment may be TRBD1 or TRBD2 (5 bases each). The CDR3 covers 13 residues. V lost 5 bases to trimming and J lost 5 bases, with 12 bases between them. Germline V gene data show CDR1 as SGHTA and CDR2 as FQGNSA. This chain's CDR3 is CASSGGRVETQYF. In nucleotides, the CDR3 is TGTGCCAGCAGCGGGGGACGCGTCGAGACCCAGTACTTC.

The chain recombines TRBV6-2 or TRBV6-3 with TRBJ2-6; tentatively, D is TRBD1 (6 bases). The CDR3 covers 18 residues. Germline CDR1 and CDR2: MNHEY and SVGEGT. The V end lost 6 bases, the J end lost 0 bases, and 18 bases lay between the germline ends. The CDR3 sequence is CASRRTGTGSSGANVLTF. The CDR3 region has the DNA TGTGCCAGCAGGCGCACCGGTACAGGGTCCTCTGGGGCCAACGTCCTGACTTTC.